This TCR beta chain stems from a study of beta chain features in type 1 diabetes. Broader study findings: Patients' naive, central memory and Treg TCRB repertoires seemed closer to one another than those of healthy donors. Researchers report that Type 1 diabetes patients had moderately but significantly shorter TCRB CDR3s across all four CD4+ subsets.

A remark on this clone: Its antigen is as yet unknown.

CD4+ cells of the naive, central memory, regulatory and stem cell-like memory types were sorted via CD45RO/CCR7/CD25/CD127/CD95/CD27. Isolated RNA was reverse transcribed in full, so expressed TCRB transcripts were sequenced. Deep immunoSEQ sequencing covered naive, central memory and regulatory T cell samples. This table comes from immunoSEQ multiplex PCR, and its TCRdb copy is limited to in-frame clones, with some not included. The table has a few hundred thousand clones, 9.5% to 12% seen once. The clonotype comes from a woman between 25 and 40 years old in good health. Sequencing was carried out using naive CD4+ T cells from blood.

This CDR3 reads CASSQDVGAGSYEQYF. Written as DNA, the CDR3 is TGTGCCAGCAGCCAAGATGTAGGGGCGGGATCCTACGAGCAGTACTTC. This chain links TRBV4-2 with TRBJ2-7; possibly TRBD2 for D (6 bases). The CDR3 has 16 residues. Trimming stripped 0 bases from V and 1 base from J, with 13 bases between. CDR1 and CDR2 (germline): LGHNA, YNFKEQ.